The 19 T cell receptor beta chains given below trace back to one sample, sequenced in a study of siplizumab effects on memory and regulatory T cells. The table came from immunoSEQ multiplex PCR; TCRdb's copy has only in-frame clones and leaves some out. Among approximately 100,000 clones listed, 80% to 95% were seen once. The sample comprised non-Treg CD4+ T cells sorted from blood. Every receptor here comes from a human donor in good health.

The J gene is TRBJ1-1, the V gene TRBV29-1; no definite D call. V lost 4 bases and J 6 bases, leaving 9 bases between the germline ends. Germline CDR1 reads SQVTM; CDR2 reads ANQGSEA. The CDR3 is 11 residues long. CDR3 region: CSVGGEAEAFF. Here the CDR3 DNA reads TGCAGCGTTGGCGGGGAGGCTGAAGCTTTCTTT.

The V and J genes are TRBV30 and TRBJ1-1, with 7 bases fitting TRBD1. The length of the CDR3 is 12 residues. Losses at the gene ends were 7 bases for V and 7 bases for J; bases not matched to a gene: 9. Germline lookup yields CDR1 GTSNPN and CDR2 SVGIG (reference sequence). The CDR3 coding sequence is TGTGCCTCACCGGGGACAGCGGTTGAAGCTTTCTTT. Translated: CASPGTAVEAFF.

A single count supports this clone. This sequence joins TRBV5-1 and TRBJ2-7, with a weak D call TRBD1 (6 bases). Germline values: CDR1 SGHRS, CDR2 YFSETQ. This CDR3 region has 13 residues. V was clipped by 1 base and J by 4 bases, with 9 bases between them. CDR3 residues: CASSLTGNYEQYF. In DNA form, the CDR3 reads TGCGCCAGCAGCTTGACAGGGAATTACGAGCAGTACTTC.

The chain recombines TRBV5-4 with TRBJ2-7; D ambiguous. Trimming removed 1 base at V and 2 bases at J, with 13 bases between. The CDR3 loop spans 15 amino acids. Per germline, CDR1 SGHNT and CDR2 YYREEE (reference sequence). The DNA of the CDR3 is TGTGCCAGCAGCTTGATCTCGGGTGGTGCCTACGAGCAGTACTTC. This sequence encodes CASSLISGGAYEQYF.

The rearrangement uses TRBV7-2 and TRBJ1-1; D is uncertain. V lost 4 bases and J 1 base, leaving 7 bases between the germline ends. The CDR3 totals 13 residues. Germline values: CDR1 SGHTA, CDR2 FQGNSA. The chain's CDR3 is CASSSRQNTEAFF. Written as DNA, the CDR3 is TGTGCCAGCAGCTCTAGGCAGAACACTGAAGCTTTCTTT.

V is TRBV5-1 and J is TRBJ2-7, with TRBD1 matching over 9 bases. V was pared by 5 bases and J by 4 bases, with 7 bases of the junction left unmatched. CDR1 and CDR2 from the germline V gene are SGHRS and YFSETQ. This CDR3 contains 14 residues. The CDR3 loop reads CASSPPGQGYEQYF. CDR3 coding DNA: TGCGCCAGCAGTCCTCCGGGACAGGGTTACGAGCAGTACTTC.

This chain joins TRBV28 and TRBJ1-5; D is undetermined. Trimming cost V 10 bases and J 2 bases, with 9 bases left between them. The germline gives CDR1 MDHEN, CDR2 SYDVKM. This CDR3 contains 12 residues. CDR3 nucleotide sequence: TGTGCCACGTGCCTCCGCAATCAGCCCCAGCATTTT. Protein: CATCLRNQPQHF.

The chain couples TRBV5-4 to TRBJ2-5; 8 nucleotides line up with TRBD1. Germline assignment: CDR1 SGHNT and CDR2 YYREEE (reference sequence). CDR3 length: 14 amino acids. Losses at the gene ends were 2 bases for V and 2 bases for J; bases not matched to a gene: 2. The CDR3 region is CASSFGQGQETQYF. CDR3 bases: TGTGCCAGCAGCTTTGGACAGGGACAAGAGACCCAGTACTTC.

CDR3 in amino acids: CSVVPKDTQYF. CDR3 nucleotides: TGCAGCGTTGTGCCGAAGGATACGCAGTATTTT. The chain carries TRBV29-1 and TRBJ2-3; no clear D. V dropped 4 bases and J dropped 6 bases, with 8 bases sitting between them. The CDR3 contains 11 residues. Germline-derived CDR1 and CDR2 are SQVTM and ANQGSEA.

The chain employs TRBV12-5 and TRBJ2-3; D remains unclear. Germline V gives CDR1 LGHNT, CDR2 FRNRAP. This CDR3 contains 14 residues. V was clipped by 2 bases and J by 0 bases, with 6 bases between them. The CDR3 DNA sequence: TGTGCTAGTGGTTTGTTATCGAGCACAGATACGCAGTATTTT. Its protein product is CASGLLSSTDTQYF.

The rearrangement joins TRBV15 to TRBJ2-4, with unresolved D. The CDR3 is 15 residues long. Trimming removed 3 bases at V and 7 bases at J, with 16 bases between. CDR1 is LNHNV, CDR2 YYDKDF, per germline (reference sequence). The CDR3 region is CATSSGQTLANIQYF. The DNA for the CDR3 is TGTGCCACCAGCAGCGGTCAGACTCTCGCGAACATTCAGTACTTC.

This chain links TRBV7-9 with TRBJ1-4; D uncertain. Trimming cost V 7 bases and J 11 bases, with 11 bases left between them. The length of the CDR3 is 11 residues. Germline V gene sequence: CDR1 SEHNR, CDR2 FQNEAQ (reference sequence). DNA for the CDR3: TGTGCCAGCACGACCGGCGGGAAACTGTTTTTT. This gives the protein CASTTGGKLFF.

This chain uses TRBV6-1 with TRBJ1-6; weak D call: TRBD1 (6 bases). Germline V gene sequence: CDR1 MNHNS, CDR2 SASEGT. The CDR3 runs to 14 residues. The V end lost 3 bases, the J end lost 10 bases, and 13 bases lay between the germline ends. The CDR3 region is CASSEGGGGSPLHF. CDR3 nucleotides: TGTGCCAGCAGTGAGGGAGGGGGAGGATCACCCCTCCACTTT.

This rearrangement joins TRBV2 to TRBJ2-1; no firm D call. Germline V lookup: CDR1 SNHLY, CDR2 FYNNEI. The CDR3 sequence is 13 residues long. V gave up 7 bases and J gave up 6 bases, with 13 bases separating them. The CDR3 region is CASILDASNEQFF. The CDR3 bases are TGTGCCAGCATCTTGGACGCTTCCAATGAGCAGTTCTTC.

V and J are TRBV28 and TRBJ2-4; TRBD2 matches 8 bases. The V segment lost 4 bases and the J segment 1 base; nucleotides outside the gene matches: 6. The germline gives CDR1 MDHEN, CDR2 SYDVKM. The CDR3 has 16 amino acids. CDR3: CASSSAGLAAKNIQYF. The CDR3 region has the DNA TGTGCCAGCAGTTCTGCCGGACTAGCCGCCAAAAACATTCAGTACTTC.

This chain links TRBV6-6 with TRBJ2-7, with 9 nucleotides matching TRBD1. Germline CDR1 MNHNY, CDR2 SVGAGI (reference sequence). CDR3 size: 13 residues. The ends lost 8 bases at V and 0 bases at J; junction bases unmatched: 2. The chain's CDR3 is CASGQGTSYEQYF. The CDR3 bases are TGTGCCAGCGGACAGGGGACCTCCTACGAGCAGTACTTC.

This clone was detected once. This chain uses TRBV6-5 with TRBJ2-7; D tentatively fits TRBD1 or TRBD2 (6 bases each). Per the germline V gene, CDR1 is MNHEY and CDR2 is SVGAGI. The ends were cut back, 5 bases at V and 2 bases at J, with 10 bases in the middle. The length of the CDR3 is 13 residues. For the CDR3, the DNA is TGTGCCAGCAGTCCGGGGGCCGCCTACGAGCAGTACTTC. As protein: CASSPGAAYEQYF.

The chain is built from TRBV7-2 and TRBJ2-4; 9 nucleotides line up with TRBD1. The junction had 7 bases not matched to a gene; V was cut back by 5 bases and J by 8 bases. The CDR3 has 14 amino acids. CDR1 is SGHTA and CDR2 is FQGNSA in the germline V gene. The CDR3 DNA sequence: TGTGCCAGCAGCCCCGGGACAGGGAGAGACATTCAGTACTTC. Amino acid sequence: CASSPGTGRDIQYF.

The chain employs TRBV29-1 and TRBJ1-4; TRBD1 aligns across 8 bases. Germline lookup yields CDR1 SQVTM and CDR2 ANQGSEA. Germline trimming cut 4 bases from V and 6 bases from J; bases unmatched to any gene: 4. The CDR3 consists of 13 residues. The CDR3 DNA follows: TGCAGCGTTGGCAGGGGGCGATATGAAAAACTGTTTTTT. Translation gives CSVGRGRYEKLFF.